These T cell receptor beta chains were read from a single sample in a study of blood T cell repertoires in COVID-19. Libraries were prepared by immunoSEQ multiplex PCR; TCRdb keeps only in-frame clonotypes and omits some of them. The sample has 85,000 to 130,000 clones, about nine tenths seen once. What was sequenced was peripheral blood. Source of these receptors: a man aged 45 to 65 with acute or convalescent COVID-19. Each CDR3 is given with its conserved first and last residue.

>TRBV30|TRBJ1-6|16
CAWSVPGASYNSPLHF
>TRBV4-1|TRBJ1-6|15
CASSQGGVNNSPLHF
>TRBV5-1|TRBJ2-7|17
CASSQTGMMEVPYEQYF
>TRBV19|TRBJ2-3|12
CASSMRGDTQYF
>TRBV2|TRBJ2-7|11
CASISRDEQYF
>TRBV28|TRBJ2-5|17
CASSLSGTSGREGTQYF
>TRBV19|TRBJ2-1|19
CASSIDGTSDSISYNEQFF
>TRBV2|TRBJ2-7|14
CASSAGKGPYEQYF
>TRBV24-1|TRBJ1-5|17
CATSDSAGTGGNQPQHF
>TRBV27|TRBJ1-1|15
CASSITGNRNTEAFF
>TRBV5-1|TRBJ2-5|15
CASSLGQGWQETQYF
>TRBV30|TRBJ1-3|14
CAWSTNIAGDTIYF
>TRBV12-3/TRBV12-4|TRBJ1-2|13
CASSRGQGDGYTF
>TRBV27|TRBJ1-1|16
CASSSPIGGGRNEAFF
>TRBV25-1|TRBJ2-7|14
CASSKLTLSYEQYF
>TRBV11-2|TRBJ1-2|14
CASSLTGFNYGYTF
>TRBV29-1|TRBJ1-1|14
CSVRHRGANTEAFF
>TRBV6-1|TRBJ2-4|17
CASSEAIGRQVGNIQYF
>TRBV5-1|TRBJ2-1|16
CASSVPGLAGVYEQFF
>TRBV14|TRBJ1-2|16
CASSQTTPSRGYGYTF
>TRBV4-1|TRBJ2-1|16
CASSRSTSGSYNEQFF
>TRBV5-6|TRBJ2-2|16
CASRSRDRGLAGELFF
>TRBV5-1|TRBJ2-1|13
CASSPSAGNEQFF
>TRBV7-9|TRBJ2-2|18
CASSWGVAGGQNTGELFF
>TRBV7-2|TRBJ2-1|12
CASSTRGREQFF
>TRBV11-3|TRBJ1-1|13
CASSVDGTGWAFF
>TRBV19|TRBJ2-7|13
CASSASGRGEQYF
>TRBV24-1|TRBJ2-1|17
CATSDPFGGDEYNEQFF
>TRBV29-1|TRBJ1-2|13
CSVEGQGNYGYTF
>TRBV15|TRBJ2-7|15
CATSGYRGVSYEQYF
>TRBV3-1/TRBV3-2|TRBJ2-2|13
CASSLRGTGELFF
>TRBV10-2|TRBJ2-7|12
CASSSGSYEQYF
>TRBV14|TRBJ2-7|14
CASSQVDKPREQYF
>TRBV3-1/TRBV3-2|TRBJ2-1|12
CASSRLAGEQFF
>TRBV18|TRBJ2-7|15
CASSPQQGVSDEQYF
>TRBV27|TRBJ2-1|13
CASSLTIYNEQFF
>TRBV11-2|TRBJ1-1|12
CASSASLAEAFF
>TRBV24-1|TRBJ2-3|14
CATSDQGGPNTQYF
>TRBV5-5|TRBJ2-2|16
CASSLLRASNTGELFF
>TRBV5-4|TRBJ2-5|14
CASSPRTRRETQYF
>TRBV5-6|TRBJ1-5|16
CASSSGQGNGNQPQHF
>TRBV7-9|TRBJ2-7|13
CASSFLAGAEQYF
>TRBV14|TRBJ2-1|15
CASSKGLAGVNEQFF
>TRBV19|TRBJ1-1|14
CASGGTEMNTEAFF
>TRBV5-1|TRBJ1-5|15
CASSMGGRGDQPQHF
>TRBV19|TRBJ2-3|16
CASSITSGRALDTQYF
>TRBV5-1|TRBJ2-7|13
CASTQSPAYEQYF
>TRBV3-1/TRBV3-2|TRBJ2-7|13
CASSLRGTYEQYF
>TRBV28|TRBJ2-7|14
CASRRQGARSEQYF